The clone carrying this T cell receptor (beta chain) was found once. Germline and junction disagree at one end, which may indicate a read error. These data are taken from a study of shared clonotypes between healthy human individuals. At the level of the study: Ranging from 18 to 49 in age, donors were two women and a few men. There were three CD4 naive, three CD4 memory, two CD8 naive and one CD8 memory plates per donor.

Data came from immunoSEQ multiplex PCR; TCRdb stores just in-frame clones and leaves some out. The profile shows millions of clones, about 93% of them singletons. There are 16 residues in the CDR3. From germline, CDR1 is SGHTA and CDR2 FQGNSA. Naivety among CD8 cells was defined by CD45RO negativity and positive CCR7 selection, thereby excluding terminally differentiated effector memory CD45RA+ cells. Each donor was a Caucasian adult residing in Nashville, Tennessee. The sequence was obtained from a man between 18 and 29 years old in good health. Some clones in this sample may be carry-over from other donors' samples. This chain uses TRBV7-2 with TRBJ2-7; possible D gene TRBD2, 5 bases. Material: naive CD8+ T cells from PBMCs. CDR3 nucleotides: TGTGCCAGCAGCCCCCGTGATGGTGGGAGCTCCTACGGGCAGTACTTC. Amino acids: CASSPRDGGSSYGQYF. Variable domain in full (rest from reference TRBV7-2 and TRBJ2-7): GAGVSQSPSNKVTEKGKDVELRCDPISGHTALYWYRQSLGQGLEFLIYFQGNSAPDKSGLPSDRFSAERTGGSVSTLTIQRTQQEDSAVYLCASSPRDGGSSYGQYFGPGTRLTVT.